The clone carrying this TCR beta chain appeared a few times. This sample was included in a study of beta chain features in type 1 diabetes. As every portion of the isolated RNA was reverse transcribed, the sequencing read expressed TCRB transcripts. This table comes from immunoSEQ multiplex PCR, and its TCRdb copy is limited to in-frame clones, with some not included. The sample yields just over 600,000 clones, about a sixth seen once. Sequencing input: naive CD4+ T cells from blood. The sequence was obtained from a man aged 18 to 29 in good health.

CDR3 DNA sequence: TGTGCCATCAGCGCTAGCGGGAGCTACAATGAGCAGTTCTTC. Translation: CAISASGSYNEQFF. The rearrangement links TRBV10-3 to TRBJ2-1, with 10 positions matching TRBD2. This CDR3 contains 14 residues. Germline trimming cut 6 bases from V and 3 bases from J; bases unmatched to any gene: 2. Germline V gene lookup returns CDR1 ENHRY and CDR2 SYGVKD.